Presented here are 29 T cell receptor gamma chains from one specimen sequenced in a study of intestinal T cells in coeliac disease. The TRG library came from 200 to 250 ng of biopsy DNA amplified with LymphoTrack primers. TCRdb called clones anew from the multiplex PCR reads with CATT. The table includes 900 or so gamma-chain clones, around 51% detected once. For each case, the template was genomic DNA from ten roughly 4.5-µm formalin-fixed paraffin-embedded scrolls. Source material: a duodenal biopsy. The receptors were sampled from a human donor who served as a control with a normal duodenal biopsy, not a healthy volunteer.

This clone was seen a handful of times. The protein recorded in TCRdb matches a much larger clone and deviates from this DNA's translation at residue 7, suggesting a read error; the protein here is obtained by translating the DNA. The chain links TRGV10 to TRGJ1 or TRGJ2. TRGV10 is known as an ORF, though its function is uncertain. The CDR3 covers 13 residues. V dropped 8 bases and J dropped 3; count of bases not matched to a gene: 8. For the CDR3, the DNA is TGTGCTGCGTGGGGGGGGGGTTATTATAAGAAACTCTTT. It codes for CAAWGGGYYKKLF.

The chain carries TRGV4 and TRGJ1 or TRGJ2. The CDR3 sequence is 12 residues long. Germline V gives CDR1 EGSTGY, CDR2 YDSYTSSV. J lost 7 bases, V lost 3 bases, and 6 bases had no gene match. This CDR3 is CATWDIRYKKLF. In DNA form, the CDR3 reads TGTGCCACCTGGGATATACGGTATAAGAAACTCTTT.

This chain uses TRGV4 with TRGJ1 or TRGJ2. The V gene's germline CDR1 is EGSTGY and CDR2 YDSYTSSV. This CDR3 spans 13 amino acids. Here the CDR3 DNA reads TGTGCACCTGGGAGGTCGTCCTATTATAAGAAACTCTTT. Encoded protein: CAPGRSSYYKKLF.

This clone has just one count. The chain recombines TRGV3 with TRGJ1 or TRGJ2. Germline V gene sequence: CDR1 VTNTFY, CDR2 YDVSTARD (reference sequence). This CDR3 contains 14 residues. J lost 3 bases, V lost 12 bases, and 17 bases had no gene match. CDR3 coding DNA: TGTGCCCACCTGGGACAGGCTGGTTATTATAAGAAACTCTTT. The encoded protein is CAHLGQAGYYKKLF.

This clone was counted a few times. TCRdb attributes to this sequence the protein of a much larger clone, which differs from the DNA translation at residue 9; a read error is likely, and the protein displayed is translated from the DNA. The rearrangement links TRGV3 to TRGJP1. V lost 10 bases to trimming and J lost 15 bases; unmatched junction nucleotides: 17. The CDR3 totals 12 residues. Germline V gene data show CDR1 as VTNTFY and CDR2 as YDVSTARD (reference sequence). CDR3 loop: CATPGAGRLKIF. Written as DNA, the CDR3 is TGTGCCACTCCTGGGGCGGGAAGGCTCAAGATATTT.

A few counts support this clone. V gene TRGV9 combines with J gene TRGJ1 or TRGJ2. The germline gives CDR1 GITISATS, CDR2 ISYDGTV (reference sequence). V lost 4 bases to trimming and J lost 10 bases; unmatched junction nucleotides: 4. This CDR3 spans 10 amino acids. The CDR3 region has the DNA TGTGCCTTGTGGGACCAAAAGAAACTCTTT. It codes for CALWDQKKLF.

The chain recombines TRGV9 with TRGJ1 or TRGJ2. After removal of 1 base from V and 1 base from J, the junction contained 46 bases not matched to a gene. In germline, CDR1 is GITISATS, CDR2 ISYDGTV (reference sequence). This CDR3 region has 28 residues. CDR3 DNA sequence: TGTGCCTTGTGGGAGGTATGGGTCCGCCGAAGGTGGGTAGGTATATGTTCCCAACCGAAGGTTAATTATTATAAGAAACTCTTT. Translation: CALWEVWVRRRWVGICSQPKVNYYKKLF.

The chain has TRGV10 and TRGJP1. TRGV10 counts as an open reading frame of uncertain function. Germline trimming cut 8 bases from V and 9 bases from J; bases unmatched to any gene: 22. The CDR3 has 17 amino acids. Here the CDR3 reads CAAWDRESGWGCWFKIF. The CDR3, as DNA: TGTGCTGCGTGGGATCGAGAATCGGGTTGGGGCTGTTGGTTCAAGATATTT.

This clone was picked up a small number of times. V and J are TRGV8 and TRGJ1 or TRGJ2. The CDR3 extends over 12 amino acids. CDR1 is VENAVY and CDR2 is YDSYNSRV in the germline V gene. V shed 6 bases and J 1 base; nucleotides not matched to a gene: 3. The CDR3: CATWINYYKKLF. The CDR3 bases are TGTGCCACCTGGATTAATTATTATAAGAAACTCTTT.

J is TRGJ1 or TRGJ2 and V is TRGV8. This CDR3 is built from 13 residues. V gave up 9 bases and J gave up 10 bases; unmatched junction bases: 18. Germline CDR1 VENAVY, CDR2 YDSYNSRV. In DNA, the CDR3 is TGTGCCACCCGAGTTTTGAAAGGTATCAAGAAACTCTTT. It specifies CATRVLKGIKKLF.

This clone was seen only a few times. A far bigger clonotype differs at one base, so this is likely a read error. Other nucleotide sequences in the sample specify the same CDR3. The chain has TRGV10 and TRGJ1 or TRGJ2. TRGV10 is an ORF, and what it does is uncertain. The CDR3 is made up of 12 amino acids. This chain's CDR3 is CAAWVFYYKKLF. CDR3 nucleotide sequence: TGTGCTGCGTGGGTGTTTTATTATAAGAAACTCTTC.

This clone was seen a handful of times. The chain has TRGV10 and TRGJ1 or TRGJ2. TRGV10 is an ORF; its function is uncertain. The CDR3 has 15 amino acids. V was pared by 8 bases and J by 3 bases, with 14 bases of the junction left unmatched. The CDR3 DNA follows: TGTGCTGCGTGGGATTGCGGGGGGGTTTATTATAAGAAACTCTTT. Translated, it gives CAAWDCGGVYYKKLF.

In the case of this clone: A much larger clone differs from this one at a single base, so this may be a read error. This chain joins TRGV4 and TRGJ1 or TRGJ2. This CDR3 has 12 amino acids. Germline CDR1 EGSTGY, CDR2 YDSYTSSV. The DNA of the CDR3 is TGCGCCACCTGGGATGGAAGGATTAAGAAACTCTTT. This gives the protein CATWDGRIKKLF.

V is TRGV11 and J is TRGJ1 or TRGJ2. TRGV11 is recorded as an ORF, its role being uncertain. J was trimmed by 8 bases and V by 4 bases; bases with no gene match: 23. The CDR3 consists of 18 residues. The CDR3 bases are TGTGCCTGCTGGATTAGCCTACGCCAATTTAGGGTTATTAATAAGAAACTCTTT. Protein sequence: CACWISLRQFRVINKKLF.

This clone is termed large (0.1 to 1%). The genes are TRGV10 and TRGJP1. TRGV10 is annotated as an ORF whose role is uncertain. This CDR3 has 17 residues. V lost 8 bases and J lost 0; bases outside the gene matches: 13. The CDR3 spells CAAWDWGGDTTGWFKIF. CDR3 nucleotides: TGTGCTGCGTGGGATTGGGGGGGGGATACCACTGGTTGGTTCAAGATATTT.

With regard to this clone: This likely stems from a read error, as it lies one base from a far larger clone. Other DNA sequences in the sample encode the same CDR3. The V gene is TRGV4, the J gene TRGJ1 or TRGJ2. The CDR3 consists of 15 residues. Germline V gene data show CDR1 as EGSTGY and CDR2 as YDSYTSSV. CDR3: CATWDGPSNYYKKLF. The CDR3 region has the DNA TGTGCCACTTGGGATGGGCCGTCTAATTATTATAAGAAACTCTTT.

The chain has TRGV3 and TRGJ1 or TRGJ2. Looked up from germline, CDR1 is VTNTFY and CDR2 is YDVSTARD (reference sequence). The J segment lost 8 bases and the V segment lost 2 bases, leaving 9 bases of the junction unmatched. CDR3 length equals 13 residues. The CDR3 here is CATWDTRRDKKLF. The CDR3 DNA reads as TGTGCCACCTGGGACACCCGTCGAGATAAGAAACTCTTT.

This clone was detected once. The chain uses TRGV8 and TRGJP1. This CDR3 contains 17 residues. CDR1 is VENAVY, CDR2 YDSYNSRV, per germline. The CDR3, as DNA: TGTGCACCTGGGACTCCGGTAGGGATGACCACTGGTTGGTTCAAGATATTT. It codes for CAPGTPVGMTTGWFKIF.

V usage is TRGV10 and J usage is TRGJP1. TRGV10 falls under the ORF class, with uncertain function. The CDR3 is 15 residues long. V lost 13 bases and J lost 7; bases outside the gene matches: 19. CDR3 nucleotides: TGTGCTGGCGTGGGATTCTGGGTACGTGGTTGGTTCAAGATATTT. Protein sequence: CAGVGFWVRGWFKIF.

Notes on this clone: Given a far larger clone just one base away, this is likely a sequencing read error. Other DNA sequences of this sample code for an identical CDR3. The genes are TRGV4 and TRGJ1 or TRGJ2. Germline V lookup: CDR1 EGSTGY, CDR2 YDSYTSSV. V shed 4 bases and J 1 base; nucleotides not matched to a gene: 10. The CDR3 runs 15 residues. CDR3 in amino acids: CATWDGPSNYYKKLF. The CDR3 nucleotides read TGTGCCACCTGGGACGGGCCGTCTAATTATTATAAGAAACTCTTT.

This clone was observed a few times. A far larger clone is just one base off, so this is likely a read error. Other DNA variants within this sample encode the same CDR3. This chain joins TRGV10 and TRGJP1. TRGV10 is an open reading frame whose function is uncertain. The CDR3 is 14 residues long. CDR3 coding DNA: TGTGCCGCGTGGGATTCTGGGACTGGTTGGTTCAAGATATTT. This translates into CAAWDSGTGWFKIF.

The chain joins TRGV10 to TRGJP1. TRGV10 belongs to the ORF category, with a function that is uncertain. The ends lost 8 bases at V and 14 bases at J; junction bases unmatched: 21. The CDR3 has 15 residues. The chain's CDR3 is CAAWDFWDWFGFKIF. The CDR3 region has the DNA TGTGCTGCGTGGGATTTCTGGGACTGGTTTGGTTTCAAGATATTT.

This clone turned up a few times. DNA for the CDR3: TGTGCCTGCTGGATTAGATGCCCCGTCACGAAGAAACTCTTT. Its protein is CACWIRCPVTKKLF. The chain employs TRGV11 and TRGJ1 or TRGJ2. TRGV11 is an ORF; its function is uncertain. The J segment lost 10 bases and the V segment lost 4 bases, leaving 13 bases of the junction unmatched. This CDR3 has 14 residues.

In regard to this clone: Only one base separates this from a far larger clonotype, so it likely reflects a read error. The sample contains more than one DNA sequence encoding this CDR3. The chain recombines TRGV3 with TRGJP1. Germline loops: CDR1 VTNTFY, CDR2 YDVSTARD (reference sequence). This CDR3 has 12 residues. Trimming cost V 9 bases and J 12 bases; bases outside gene matches: 13. CDR3: CATPGAGRFKIF. CDR3 bases: TGTGCCACCCCTGGGGCGGGAAGGTTCAAGATATTT.

The chain combines TRGV4 with TRGJP1. Germline CDR1 and CDR2: EGSTGY and YDSYTSSV. The CDR3 consists of 16 residues. The ends lost 5 bases at V and 7 bases at J; junction bases unmatched: 16. CDR3 region: CATWVQLIPLGWFKIF. The DNA of the CDR3 is TGTGCCACCTGGGTCCAACTAATACCACTTGGTTGGTTCAAGATATTT.

This clone has only a few counts. TCRdb has a much larger clone's protein, which differs at residue 6 from the translation of this DNA, likely because of a read error; what is shown is the protein translated from the DNA. This rearrangement joins TRGV9 to TRGJ1 or TRGJ2. The V gene's germline CDR1 is GITISATS and CDR2 ISYDGTV (reference sequence). V dropped 2 bases and J dropped 4; count of bases not matched to a gene: 5. This CDR3 has 13 amino acids. CDR3 DNA sequence: TGTGCCTTGTGGGAGGCGAGGTATTATAAGAAACTCTTT. Translated, it gives CALWEARYYKKLF.

A word on this clone: The limits of the CDR3 on the DNA are not certain, so only TCRdb's listed CDR3 is given. V usage is TRGV11 and J usage is TRGJ1 or TRGJ2. TRGV11 belongs to the ORF category, with a function that is uncertain. The CDR3 extends over 13 residues, inclusive of both ends. The CDR3 loop is CTTVPAGCYKNLF.

The chain joins TRGV3 to TRGJ1 or TRGJ2. The CDR3 is 9 residues long. The germline V gene has CDR1 VTNTFY and CDR2 YDVSTARD (reference sequence). Unmatched junction bases numbered 6, after V lost 10 bases and J lost 9 bases. In nucleotides, the CDR3 is TGTGCCACTGGGCCTAAGAAACTCTTT. Amino acids: CATGPKKLF.

The sample holds a few counts of this clone. Since a far larger clone is one base different, this is likely a read error. Different DNA sequences within this sample yield the same CDR3. The chain uses TRGV3 and TRGJ1 or TRGJ2. V trimming: 10 bases; J trimming: 1 base; junction bases outside the gene matches: 7. Germline-derived CDR1 and CDR2 are VTNTFY and YDVSTARD (reference sequence). This CDR3 spans 12 amino acids. The CDR3 bases are TGTGCCACTGCCCCTAATTATTATAAGAAACTCTTT. It is translated as CATAPNYYKKLF.